This is a list of T cell receptor beta chains from one sample in a study of T cell responses to AZD1222 COVID-19 vaccine. Generated by immunoSEQ multiplex PCR, the TCRdb table keeps only in-frame clones and is missing some. The sample includes about 140,000 clones, about 92% of them seen just once. The source was peripheral blood, collected after recovery from COVID-19. The receptors shown here come from an adult who had recovered from COVID-19. Both conserved end residues are part of each CDR3. Each record gives: V gene, clone size, D gene, J gene, CDR3 DNA, CDR3 protein. D genes are given only for firm matches. The size field is filled for only some rows; it gives once, few, many or a size class.

v_call: TRBV3-1/TRBV3-2; clone_size: .; d_call: .; j_call: TRBJ1-3; cdr3_nt: TGTGCCAGCAGCCAAGATTTAGTTCTAGTAGCGGGAAACACCATATATTTT; cdr3_aa: CASSQDLVLVAGNTIYF
v_call: TRBV27; clone_size: .; d_call: .; j_call: TRBJ2-2; cdr3_nt: TGTGCCAGCAGTTCCCAGTCCGGGGAGCTGTTTTTT; cdr3_aa: CASSSQSGELFF
v_call: TRBV11-1; clone_size: .; d_call: TRBD2; j_call: TRBJ2-1; cdr3_nt: TGTGCCAGCAGCGCCCAGACTAGCGGGAGGAGGAATGAGCAGTTCTTC; cdr3_aa: CASSAQTSGRRNEQFF
v_call: TRBV9; clone_size: .; d_call: .; j_call: TRBJ2-7; cdr3_nt: TGTGCCAGCAGCGTAGCACTAGTCGGTGAGCAGTACTTC; cdr3_aa: CASSVALVGEQYF
v_call: TRBV6-1; clone_size: .; d_call: .; j_call: TRBJ2-7; cdr3_nt: TGTGCCAGCAGTGAATCCTTACCCTACGAGCAGTACTTC; cdr3_aa: CASSESLPYEQYF
v_call: TRBV27; clone_size: .; d_call: .; j_call: TRBJ1-5; cdr3_nt: TGTGCCAGCAGTGGAGGCTCTAGCAATCAGCCCCAGCATTTT; cdr3_aa: CASSGGSSNQPQHF
v_call: TRBV19; clone_size: .; d_call: .; j_call: TRBJ1-4; cdr3_nt: TGTGCCAGTACCCAGGGGACAACTAATGAAAAACTGTTTTTT; cdr3_aa: CASTQGTTNEKLFF
v_call: TRBV7-8; clone_size: few; d_call: .; j_call: TRBJ1-2; cdr3_nt: TGTGCCAGCAGCTCTCGGGTTGGCTATGGCTACACCTTC; cdr3_aa: CASSSRVGYGYTF
v_call: TRBV21-1; clone_size: once; d_call: .; j_call: TRBJ2-1; cdr3_nt: TGTGCCAGCAGAGCGGCCTACACCTACAATGAGCAGTTCTTC; cdr3_aa: CASRAAYTYNEQFF
v_call: TRBV27; clone_size: few; d_call: .; j_call: TRBJ2-5; cdr3_nt: TGTGCCAGCAGTTTGACCCAGTACTTC; cdr3_aa: CASSLTQYF
v_call: TRBV3-1/TRBV3-2; clone_size: .; d_call: TRBD2; j_call: TRBJ2-3; cdr3_nt: TGTGCCAGCAGCCACGCGCAACTAGCGGGAGTTGCAGATACGCAGTATTTT; cdr3_aa: CASSHAQLAGVADTQYF
v_call: TRBV5-6; clone_size: .; d_call: .; j_call: TRBJ2-3; cdr3_nt: TGTGCCAGCAGCTCTGTTCTGGACAGATACACAGATACGCAGTATTTT; cdr3_aa: CASSSVLDRYTDTQYF
v_call: TRBV27; clone_size: .; d_call: .; j_call: TRBJ2-2; cdr3_nt: TGTGCCAGCAGTCCTAAGGCGCGTAAGATCACCGGGGAGCTGTTTTTT; cdr3_aa: CASSPKARKITGELFF
v_call: TRBV20-1; clone_size: .; d_call: .; j_call: TRBJ1-1; cdr3_nt: TGCAGTGCTAGTTCCAGCATGAACACTGAAGCTTTCTTT; cdr3_aa: CSASSSMNTEAFF
v_call: TRBV28; clone_size: .; d_call: TRBD1; j_call: TRBJ1-6; cdr3_nt: TGTGCCAGCAGTTACCGGACAGGGATCTATAATTCACCCCTCCACTTT; cdr3_aa: CASSYRTGIYNSPLHF
v_call: TRBV7-9; clone_size: .; d_call: TRBD2; j_call: TRBJ2-5; cdr3_nt: TGTGCCAGCGTCTCGACAGGCGGGAGGGCGCAAGAGACCCAGTACTTC; cdr3_aa: CASVSTGGRAQETQYF
v_call: TRBV5-5; clone_size: .; d_call: .; j_call: TRBJ1-4; cdr3_nt: TGTGCCAGCAGCCCGGTTCTCTTTAATGAAAAACTGTTTTTT; cdr3_aa: CASSPVLFNEKLFF
v_call: TRBV27; clone_size: .; d_call: TRBD2; j_call: TRBJ2-7; cdr3_nt: TGTGCCAGCAGTTCGACTAGCGGGAGCAACGAGCAGTACTTC; cdr3_aa: CASSSTSGSNEQYF
v_call: TRBV5-1; clone_size: .; d_call: .; j_call: TRBJ1-2; cdr3_nt: TGCGCCAGCAGCTTGGATGGGGGGCTAAAGTATGGCTACACCTTC; cdr3_aa: CASSLDGGLKYGYTF
v_call: TRBV3-1/TRBV3-2; clone_size: .; d_call: .; j_call: TRBJ1-2; cdr3_nt: TGTGCCAGCAGCCACCCGGCCGACAGCGCGCGAGGCTACACCTTC; cdr3_aa: CASSHPADSARGYTF
v_call: TRBV5-1; clone_size: .; d_call: .; j_call: TRBJ1-2; cdr3_nt: TGCGCCAGCAGCTCCGGAGACAACGACGGCTACACCTTC; cdr3_aa: CASSSGDNDGYTF
v_call: TRBV3-1/TRBV3-2; clone_size: .; d_call: .; j_call: TRBJ2-7; cdr3_nt: TGTGCCAGCAGCGACCAACAAGGACCAACACCCTACGAGCAGTACTTC; cdr3_aa: CASSDQQGPTPYEQYF
v_call: TRBV19; clone_size: .; d_call: .; j_call: TRBJ2-2; cdr3_nt: TGTGCCAGTAGTACAAGGGTCACCGGGGAGCTGTTTTTT; cdr3_aa: CASSTRVTGELFF
v_call: TRBV7-9; clone_size: .; d_call: TRBD1; j_call: TRBJ1-1; cdr3_nt: TGTGCCAGCAGTCGCGACACAGGGGGCGGCACTGAAGCTTTCTTT; cdr3_aa: CASSRDTGGGTEAFF
v_call: TRBV19; clone_size: .; d_call: .; j_call: TRBJ1-4; cdr3_nt: TGTGCCAGTACCCCCGTCGGGGTGCGGAAACTGTTTTTT; cdr3_aa: CASTPVGVRKLFF
v_call: TRBV9; clone_size: once; d_call: TRBD2; j_call: TRBJ2-3; cdr3_nt: TGTGCCAGTGGAATAGCGGGGAATACAGATACGCAGTATTTT; cdr3_aa: CASGIAGNTDTQYF
v_call: TRBV19; clone_size: .; d_call: .; j_call: TRBJ1-4; cdr3_nt: TGTGCCACCCGAACGAGGGCGGAAAAACTGTTTTTT; cdr3_aa: CATRTRAEKLFF
v_call: TRBV28; clone_size: .; d_call: .; j_call: TRBJ2-2; cdr3_nt: TGTGCCAGCCTGGGGGGCAGGGGAGATTCCGGGGAGCTGTTTTTT; cdr3_aa: CASLGGRGDSGELFF
v_call: TRBV11-2; clone_size: .; d_call: .; j_call: TRBJ2-3; cdr3_nt: TGTGCCAGCAGCTTAGATGATACGCAGTATTTT; cdr3_aa: CASSLDDTQYF
v_call: TRBV11-2; clone_size: .; d_call: .; j_call: TRBJ2-1; cdr3_nt: TGTGCCAGCAAGTGGAGGGAGGCCCCATGGGAGCAGTTCTTC; cdr3_aa: CASKWREAPWEQFF
v_call: TRBV20-1; clone_size: once; d_call: .; j_call: TRBJ2-7; cdr3_nt: TGCAGTGCTAGAAGGGCTAGCGAGCAGTACTTC; cdr3_aa: CSARRASEQYF
v_call: TRBV5-1; clone_size: .; d_call: .; j_call: TRBJ2-7; cdr3_nt: TGCGCCAGCAGCTTGGACATATACGAGCAGTACTTC; cdr3_aa: CASSLDIYEQYF
v_call: TRBV21-1; clone_size: .; d_call: .; j_call: TRBJ2-7; cdr3_nt: TGTGCCAGCAGCACCCGGGACAGGCCTTGCGACGAGCAGTACTTC; cdr3_aa: CASSTRDRPCDEQYF
v_call: TRBV27; clone_size: .; d_call: .; j_call: TRBJ2-3; cdr3_nt: TGTGCCAGCAGCTACTTCCCGGGACTCTACACAGATACGCAGTATTTT; cdr3_aa: CASSYFPGLYTDTQYF
v_call: TRBV25-1; clone_size: .; d_call: TRBD1; j_call: TRBJ1-6; cdr3_nt: TGTGCCAGCAGTGAATATAACAGGGGTTCACCCCTCCACTTT; cdr3_aa: CASSEYNRGSPLHF
v_call: TRBV19; clone_size: .; d_call: .; j_call: TRBJ2-5; cdr3_nt: TGTGCCAGTAGTACTGGGGGGGAGACCCAGTACTTC; cdr3_aa: CASSTGGETQYF
v_call: TRBV27; clone_size: .; d_call: .; j_call: TRBJ2-7; cdr3_nt: TGTGCCAGCAGTCCAATGGCAGCGAACTACGAGCAGTACTTC; cdr3_aa: CASSPMAANYEQYF
v_call: TRBV21-1; clone_size: .; d_call: .; j_call: TRBJ1-3; cdr3_nt: TGTGCCAGCATAAACCCGGTCTCTGGAAACACCATATATTTT; cdr3_aa: CASINPVSGNTIYF
v_call: TRBV7-8; clone_size: .; d_call: .; j_call: TRBJ1-1; cdr3_nt: TGTGCCAGCAGCGCCGGGGGGAACACTGAAGCTTTCTTT; cdr3_aa: CASSAGGNTEAFF
v_call: TRBV28; clone_size: .; d_call: .; j_call: TRBJ1-5; cdr3_nt: TGTGCCAGCAGTAAGCAGGGTAGCAATCAGCCCCAGCATTTT; cdr3_aa: CASSKQGSNQPQHF
v_call: TRBV14; clone_size: .; d_call: TRBD2; j_call: TRBJ2-1; cdr3_nt: TGTGCCAGCAGCCCAACTAGCGGGAGTTACAATGAGCAGTTCTTC; cdr3_aa: CASSPTSGSYNEQFF
v_call: TRBV3-1/TRBV3-2; clone_size: .; d_call: TRBD2; j_call: TRBJ2-1; cdr3_nt: TGTGCCAGCAGCCTACGGACTAGCGGGACTAATGAGCAGTTCTTC; cdr3_aa: CASSLRTSGTNEQFF
v_call: TRBV6-1; clone_size: .; d_call: .; j_call: TRBJ1-1; cdr3_nt: TGTGCCAGCAGTGAAGTCTGGACCGCCACTGCTTTCTTT; cdr3_aa: CASSEVWTATAFF
v_call: TRBV9; clone_size: once; d_call: .; j_call: TRBJ1-5; cdr3_nt: TGTGCCAGCAGCCCCCGGACAGTTAGCAATCAGCCCCAGCATTTT; cdr3_aa: CASSPRTVSNQPQHF
v_call: TRBV27; clone_size: .; d_call: .; j_call: TRBJ1-1; cdr3_nt: TGTGCCAGCAGAAGGATAGGGGGAGTGAACACTGAAGCTTTCTTT; cdr3_aa: CASRRIGGVNTEAFF
v_call: TRBV4-1; clone_size: .; d_call: .; j_call: TRBJ1-2; cdr3_nt: TGCGCCAGCAGCCCTCAACGAACGGACATGCCCTATGGCTACACCTTC; cdr3_aa: CASSPQRTDMPYGYTF
v_call: TRBV5-1; clone_size: .; d_call: .; j_call: TRBJ2-7; cdr3_nt: TGCGCCAGCAGCCCGAGGGGCTACGAGCAGTACTTC; cdr3_aa: CASSPRGYEQYF
v_call: TRBV10-3; clone_size: .; d_call: TRBD2; j_call: TRBJ2-7; cdr3_nt: TGTGCCATCAGTGAGGGCGGGACTAGCCGCTCCTACGAGCAGTACTTC; cdr3_aa: CAISEGGTSRSYEQYF
v_call: TRBV5-8; clone_size: .; d_call: TRBD1; j_call: TRBJ2-5; cdr3_nt: TGTGCCAGCCCACACTCGACCACAGGGGCCTCCCAAGAGACCCAGTACTTC; cdr3_aa: CASPHSTTGASQETQYF
v_call: TRBV4-1; clone_size: .; d_call: .; j_call: TRBJ1-5; cdr3_nt: TGCGCCAGCAGCCAAGAAGCGGATAGCAATCAGCCCCAGCATTTT; cdr3_aa: CASSQEADSNQPQHF
v_call: TRBV30; clone_size: .; d_call: TRBD1; j_call: TRBJ1-5; cdr3_nt: TGTGCCTGGAGTGCAGGGGGCCACGGCAATCAGCCCCAGCATTTT; cdr3_aa: CAWSAGGHGNQPQHF
v_call: TRBV29-1; clone_size: .; d_call: .; j_call: TRBJ2-7; cdr3_nt: TGCAGCGTTGAAGAGGGGGCGGACGAGCAGTACTTC; cdr3_aa: CSVEEGADEQYF